The 20 T cell receptor beta chains below come from one sample, sequenced in a study of shared clonotypes between healthy human individuals. Repertoires were generated with immunoSEQ multiplex PCR, while TCRdb's copy carries only in-frame clones and drops some. The repertoire has hundreds of thousands of clones, around 72% of them found once; the top ten carry 1.5% to 2%. The sequencing sample was made of memory CD4+ T cells sorted from blood. Subset defined: CD45RA-negative fraction. The origin of the receptors is a woman in her twenties or thirties in good health.

The rearrangement uses TRBV18 and TRBJ2-7, with D perhaps matching TRBD2 (5 bases). Trimming left V 4 bases short and J 6 bases short, with 19 bases between. The length of the CDR3 is 15 residues. The germline V gene has CDR1 KGHSH and CDR2 LQKENI. CDR3 residues: CASSLRVQTYLEQYF. In nucleotides, the CDR3 is TGTGCCAGCTCACTGAGGGTCCAAACCTACCTCGAGCAGTACTTC.

This chain joins TRBV5-1 and TRBJ1-1; a weak D match, TRBD1 (5 bases). This CDR3 has 14 amino acids. Germline CDR1 and CDR2: SGHRS and YFSETQ. V shed 2 bases and J shed 4 bases, with 12 bases lying between them. CDR3 bases: TGCGCCAGCAGCTTCGAGGGGAAAAGCACTGAAGCTTTCTTT. The encoded protein is CASSFEGKSTEAFF.

The rearrangement joins TRBV5-1 to TRBJ2-1; TRBD1 matches at 7 bases. From germline, CDR1 is SGHRS and CDR2 YFSETQ. This CDR3 has 14 residues. With 2 bases clipped from V and 8 bases from J, the junction kept 7 bases outside the gene matches. The CDR3 region has the DNA TGCGCCAGCAGCTTTTTAGACAGGGTACATGAGCAGTTCTTC. Amino acid sequence: CASSFLDRVHEQFF.

The rearrangement joins TRBV11-2 to TRBJ2-1; D gene unclear. The V end was cut by 4 bases, the J end by 15 bases, with 16 bases between. The CDR3 extends over 12 amino acids. CDR1 SGHAT and CDR2 FQNNGV come from the germline V gene. The DNA for the CDR3 is TGTGCCAGCAGCTCACCGGACCGCGGCGCGTTCTTC. The encoded protein is CASSSPDRGAFF.

The chain couples TRBV2 to TRBJ1-1; 8 bases fit TRBD1. The CDR3 loop spans 11 amino acids. Germline V CDR1 and CDR2: SNHLY, FYNNEI. The J segment lost 4 bases and the V segment lost 9 bases, leaving 1 base of the junction unmatched. The CDR3 protein is CARTGATEAFF. The DNA of the CDR3 is TGTGCCAGGACAGGGGCCACTGAAGCTTTCTTT.

V usage is TRBV4-2 and J usage is TRBJ2-2; possibly TRBD2 for D (6 bases). V gave up 0 bases and J gave up 0 bases, with 11 bases separating them. This CDR3 region has 17 residues. Germline lookup yields CDR1 LGHNA and CDR2 YNFKEQ. CDR3 nucleotides: TGTGCCAGCAGCCAAGAATTAGAGCGGGCGAACACCGGGGAGCTGTTTTTT. This codes for CASSQELERANTGELFF.

The V gene is TRBV20-1, the J gene TRBJ2-1; no reliable D call. Germline V gene lookup returns CDR1 DFQATT and CDR2 SNEGSKA (reference sequence). V lost 2 bases and J lost 9, with 8 bases in between. The CDR3 runs 11 residues. In DNA, the CDR3 is TGCAGTGCTAGACGAGTAGGTGAGCAGTTCTTC. Translated: CSARRVGEQFF.

This chain uses TRBV7-2 with TRBJ2-3, with D uncertain. In germline, CDR1 is SGHTA, CDR2 FQGNSA. CDR3 length: 15 amino acids. Trimming removed 7 bases at V and 2 bases at J, with 16 bases between. The CDR3 loop reads CASTLMADVTDTQYF. CDR3 sequence (DNA): TGTGCCAGCACCCTCATGGCGGACGTCACAGATACGCAGTATTTT.

A few counts support this clone. This chain connects TRBV2 to TRBJ2-7; 13 bases are shared with TRBD2. This CDR3 is 15 amino acids long. With 10 bases clipped from V and 7 bases from J, the junction kept 13 bases outside the gene matches. The V gene's germline CDR1 is SNHLY and CDR2 FYNNEI. In DNA form, the CDR3 reads TGTGCCACCGAGGGACTAGCGGGAAGATTGGGGGAGCAGTACTTC. Protein sequence: CATEGLAGRLGEQYF.

This chain uses TRBV28 with TRBJ1-2; TRBD1 matches 9 bases. CDR3 size: 14 residues. Trimming took 7 bases from V and 4 from J; bases not matched to a gene: 7. Germline lookup yields CDR1 MDHEN and CDR2 SYDVKM. CDR3 protein: CASTSGQGTYGYTF. CDR3 coding DNA: TGTGCCAGCACCTCGGGACAGGGAACCTATGGCTACACCTTC.

J is TRBJ1-3 and V is TRBV2; TRBD1 aligns across 7 bases. Germline CDR1 reads SNHLY; CDR2 reads FYNNEI. V was pared by 7 bases and J by 1 base, with 4 bases of the junction left unmatched. This CDR3 region has 14 residues. The CDR3 loop is CASNRGSSGNTIYF. CDR3 bases: TGTGCCAGCAACAGGGGTTCTTCTGGAAACACCATATATTTT.

The chain uses TRBV6-6 and TRBJ2-7; 10 bases match TRBD1. V was pared by 6 bases and J by 5 bases, with 10 bases of the junction left unmatched. CDR1 and CDR2 (germline): MNHNY, SVGAGI (reference sequence). The CDR3 consists of 15 residues. The CDR3 DNA is TGTGCCAGCAGCCCCAGGGACAGGGGTATCAACGAGCAGTACTTC. Its translation: CASSPRDRGINEQYF.

This chain uses TRBV11-3 with TRBJ2-1, with TRBD2 as a possible D gene (7 bases). This CDR3 is 15 amino acids long. V lost 1 base and J lost 9, with 16 bases in between. CDR1 and CDR2 (germline): SGHNT, YENEEA. The CDR3 is CASSLAGGRSTEQFF. CDR3 coding DNA: TGTGCCAGCAGCTTAGCCGGGGGGCGCAGCACTGAGCAGTTCTTC.

This chain uses TRBV5-1 with TRBJ2-7, with TRBD2 matching 7 bases. V lost 0 bases to trimming and J lost 0 bases; unmatched junction nucleotides: 9. In germline, CDR1 is SGHRS, CDR2 YFSETQ. The CDR3 sequence is 17 residues long. CDR3 DNA sequence: TGCGCCAGCAGCTTGGGGTTGTTGGGCGGGAGCTCCTACGAGCAGTACTTC. Translation: CASSLGLLGGSSYEQYF. Together with reference TRBV5-1 and TRBJ2-7, the CDR3 gives the full variable domain: KAGVTQTPRYLIKTRGQQVTLSCSPISGHRSVSWYQQTPGQGLQFLFEYFSETQRNKGNFPGRFSGRQFSNSRSEMNVSTLELGDSALYLCASSLGLLGGSSYEQYFGPGTRLTVT.

The chain recombines TRBV18 with TRBJ1-1; maybe TRBD1 (5 bases). The V end was cut by 3 bases, the J end by 10 bases, with 18 bases between. CDR1 KGHSH and CDR2 LQKENI come from the germline V gene. This CDR3 has 14 amino acids. CDR3 protein: CASSPGLDQGSAFF. The DNA for the CDR3 is TGTGCCAGCTCACCTGGATTGGATCAGGGATCAGCTTTCTTT.

This rearrangement joins TRBV30 to TRBJ2-1; D is unclear. Germline CDR1 is GTSNPN and CDR2 is SVGIG (reference sequence). V lost 2 bases, J lost 8 bases, and 13 bases lay in between. This CDR3 is built from 13 residues. Written as DNA, the CDR3 is TGTGCCTGGAGTTTCGGAATTAGTCATGAGCAGTTCTTC. It specifies CAWSFGISHEQFF.

The chain couples TRBV6-5 to TRBJ1-5; TRBD1 matches 7 bases. The length of the CDR3 is 14 residues. CDR1 MNHEY and CDR2 SVGAGI come from the germline V gene. Unmatched junction bases numbered 4, after V lost 2 bases and J lost 6 bases. The DNA for the CDR3 is TGTGCCAGCAGTTACGACAGGGACCGTCAGCCCCAGCATTTT. It codes for CASSYDRDRQPQHF.

The rearrangement uses TRBV18 and TRBJ2-3; a possible D gene is TRBD2 (5 bases). The V end lost 10 bases, the J end lost 7 bases, and 15 bases lay between the germline ends. CDR1 is KGHSH and CDR2 is LQKENI in the germline V gene. The CDR3 covers 12 residues. CDR3 sequence (DNA): TGTGCCACCGACAACTCCGGGAATACGCAGTATTTT. This gives the protein CATDNSGNTQYF.

The rearrangement uses TRBV7-2 and TRBJ1-1, with D uncertain. Germline-derived CDR1 and CDR2 are SGHTA and FQGNSA. This CDR3 region has 13 residues. The ends were cut back, 1 base at V and 5 bases at J, with 8 bases in the middle. In DNA, the CDR3 is TGTGCCAGCAGCTTAGATCTGGCTACTGAAGCTTTCTTT. Translation gives CASSLDLATEAFF.

The chain employs TRBV5-6 and TRBJ2-7, with D possibly matching TRBD2 (6 bases). V dropped 4 bases and J dropped 0 bases, with 14 bases sitting between them. The CDR3 totals 15 residues. Germline CDR1 SGHDT, CDR2 YYEEEE. The CDR3 DNA reads as TGTGCCAGCAGCCCGGTAGCGGACAACTCCTACGAGCAGTACTTC. Its translation: CASSPVADNSYEQYF.